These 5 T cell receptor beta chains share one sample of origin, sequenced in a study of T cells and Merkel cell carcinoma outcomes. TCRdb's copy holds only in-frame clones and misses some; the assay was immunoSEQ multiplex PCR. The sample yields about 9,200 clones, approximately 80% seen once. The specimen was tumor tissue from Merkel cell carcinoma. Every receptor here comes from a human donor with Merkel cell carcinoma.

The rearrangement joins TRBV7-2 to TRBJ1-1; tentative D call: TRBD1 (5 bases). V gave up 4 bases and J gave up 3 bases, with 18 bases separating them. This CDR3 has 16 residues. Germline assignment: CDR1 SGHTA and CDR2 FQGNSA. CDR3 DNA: TGTGCCAGCAGCTCGGCGCGGGGGGGAACGCACACTGAAGCTTTCTTT. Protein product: CASSSARGGTHTEAFF.

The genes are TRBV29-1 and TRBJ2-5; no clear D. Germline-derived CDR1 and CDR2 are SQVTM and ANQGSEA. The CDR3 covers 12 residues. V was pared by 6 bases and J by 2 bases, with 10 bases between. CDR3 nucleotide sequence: TGCAGCGTCCGGAAAACACAAGAGACCCAGTACTTC. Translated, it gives CSVRKTQETQYF.

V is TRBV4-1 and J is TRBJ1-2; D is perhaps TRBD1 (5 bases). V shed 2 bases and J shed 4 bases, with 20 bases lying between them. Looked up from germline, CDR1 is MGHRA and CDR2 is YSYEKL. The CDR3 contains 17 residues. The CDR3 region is CASSQPIDRASLYGYTF. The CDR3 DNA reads TGCGCCAGCAGCCAACCGATCGACAGAGCATCCCTCTATGGCTACACCTTC.

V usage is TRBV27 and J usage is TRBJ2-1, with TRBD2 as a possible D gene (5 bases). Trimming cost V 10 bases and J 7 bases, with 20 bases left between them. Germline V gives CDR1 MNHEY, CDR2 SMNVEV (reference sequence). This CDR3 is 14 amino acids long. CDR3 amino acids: CATLGLGRGNEQFF. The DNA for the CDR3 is TGTGCCACCCTCGGCCTCGGTCGAGGGAATGAGCAGTTCTTC.

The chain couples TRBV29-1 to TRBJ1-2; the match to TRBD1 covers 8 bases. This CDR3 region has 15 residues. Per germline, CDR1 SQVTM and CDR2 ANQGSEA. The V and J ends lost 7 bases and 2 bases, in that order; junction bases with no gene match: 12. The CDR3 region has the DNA TGCAGCGCACAAAGTAGAGGGGACAGGAACTATGGCTACACCTTC. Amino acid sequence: CSAQSRGDRNYGYTF.